This TCR beta chain was recovered during a study of CD8+CD57+ T cells in acquired aplastic anemia. TCR beta VDJ combinations and CDR3 sequences were profiled from genomic DNA. Via MiXCR, TCRdb re-called the reads, giving one row per CDR3 protein. The sample includes more than 45,000 distinct CDR3 sequences, roughly three fifths of them seen just once. Trimming removed 5 bases from V and 8 bases from J, with 10 bases in between. CDR3 length: 12 amino acids. The patients chosen for sequencing had shown expansion of CD8+CD57+ cells (detected by flow cytometry). The study, taken as a whole, reports: CD8+ Simpson's diversity did not differ significantly between patients and controls.

Notes on this clonotype: Its antigen is unknown.

This clonotype was obtained from a human donor with aplastic anemia. This chain connects TRBV12-3 or TRBV12-4 to TRBJ1-3; D call uncertain. Material for sequencing was sorted CD4+, CD8+, or CD8+CD57+ T cells (not recorded which) from PBMCs. This chain's CDR3 is CASSAYMDTIYF. CDR3 nucleotide sequence: TGTGCCAGCAGTGCATACATGGACACCATATATTTT.